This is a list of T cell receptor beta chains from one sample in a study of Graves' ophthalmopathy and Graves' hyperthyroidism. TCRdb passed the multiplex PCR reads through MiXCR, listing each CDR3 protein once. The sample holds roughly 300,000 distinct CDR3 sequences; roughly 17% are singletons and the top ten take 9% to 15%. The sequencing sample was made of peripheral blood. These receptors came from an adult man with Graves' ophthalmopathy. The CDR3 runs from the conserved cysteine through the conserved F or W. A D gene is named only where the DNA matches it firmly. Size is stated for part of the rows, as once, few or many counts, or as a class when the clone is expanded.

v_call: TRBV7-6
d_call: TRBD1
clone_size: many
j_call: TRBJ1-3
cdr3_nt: TGTGCCAGCAGCTTGTTCCAAACCGGGACAGGGAGAAACACCATATATTTT
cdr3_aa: CASSLFQTGTGRNTIYF

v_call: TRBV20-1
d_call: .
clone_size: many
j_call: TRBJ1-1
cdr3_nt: TGCAGTGCTAGAGAACATACAGGGTCCACTGAAGCTTTCTTT
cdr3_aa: CSAREHTGSTEAFF

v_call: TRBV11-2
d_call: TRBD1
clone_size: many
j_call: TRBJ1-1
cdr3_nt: TGTGCCAGCAGCTTTTCCCAGGGGGCGCGAGCTTTCTTT
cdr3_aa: CASSFSQGARAFF

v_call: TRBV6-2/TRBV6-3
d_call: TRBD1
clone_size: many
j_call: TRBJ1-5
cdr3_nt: TGTGCCAGCAGTTGGGACAGGGGGAACCAGCCCCAGCATTTT
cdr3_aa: CASSWDRGNQPQHF

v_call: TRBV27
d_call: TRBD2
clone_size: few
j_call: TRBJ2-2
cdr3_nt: TGTGCCGGCACTCGGGGGGGGGTTTCGGACGGGGAGCTGTTTTTT
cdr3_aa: CAGTRGGVSDGELFF

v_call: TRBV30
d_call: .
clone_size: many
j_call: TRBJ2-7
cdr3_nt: TGTGCCTGGAGTGTAGTCCACTACGAGCAGTACTTC
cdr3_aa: CAWSVVHYEQYF

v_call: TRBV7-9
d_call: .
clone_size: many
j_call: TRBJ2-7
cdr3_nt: TGTGCCAGCAGCTTAGGTTCAGGAGCCTACGAGCAGTACTTC
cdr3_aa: CASSLGSGAYEQYF

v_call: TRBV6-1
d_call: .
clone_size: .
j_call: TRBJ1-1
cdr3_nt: TGTGCCAGCAGCCCGACCTGGGGCACGAGCACTGAAGCTTTCTTT
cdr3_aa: CASSPTWGTSTEAFF

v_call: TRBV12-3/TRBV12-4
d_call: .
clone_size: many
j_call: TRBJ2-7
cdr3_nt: TGTGCCAGCAGCCCTCGCTCCTACGAGCAGTACTTC
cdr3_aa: CASSPRSYEQYF

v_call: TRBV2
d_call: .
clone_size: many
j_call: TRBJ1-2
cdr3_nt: TGTGCCAGCAGTGGACGGACGACGACCTATGGCTACACCTTC
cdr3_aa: CASSGRTTTYGYTF

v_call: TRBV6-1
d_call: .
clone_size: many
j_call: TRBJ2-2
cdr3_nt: TGTGCCAGCAGTGGGAGGACAGCTACCGGGGAGCTGTTTTTT
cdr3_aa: CASSGRTATGELFF

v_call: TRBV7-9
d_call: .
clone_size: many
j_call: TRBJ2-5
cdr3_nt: TGTGCCAGCAGCTCCAAAAGGGATAGTATAGAGACCCAGTACTTC
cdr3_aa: CASSSKRDSIETQYF

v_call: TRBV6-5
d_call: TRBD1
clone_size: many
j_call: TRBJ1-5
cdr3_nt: TGTGCCAGCAGAACAGGGGGCTTAGGTCAGCCCCAGCATTTT
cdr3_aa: CASRTGGLGQPQHF

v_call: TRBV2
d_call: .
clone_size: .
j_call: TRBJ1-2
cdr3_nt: TGTGCCGGCAGTTTATCCGGCGGTAGGGGCTATGGCTACACCTTC
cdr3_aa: CAGSLSGGRGYGYTF

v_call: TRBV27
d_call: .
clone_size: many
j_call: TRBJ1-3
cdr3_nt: TGTGCCAGCATGCCTGGGGGCGGTCGGAGGGGAAACACCATATATTTT
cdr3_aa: CASMPGGGRRGNTIYF

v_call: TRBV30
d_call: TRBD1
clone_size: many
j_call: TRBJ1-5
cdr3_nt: TGTGCCTGGAGGGAGGGGACAGGGAGCAATCAGCCCCAGCATTTT
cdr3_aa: CAWREGTGSNQPQHF

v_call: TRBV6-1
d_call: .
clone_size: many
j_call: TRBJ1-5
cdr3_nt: TGTGCCAGCAGCCCCACGATCGGCCGGAATCAGCCCCAGCATTTT
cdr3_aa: CASSPTIGRNQPQHF

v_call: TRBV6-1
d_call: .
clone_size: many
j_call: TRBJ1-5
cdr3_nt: TGTGCCAGTGGTCAGCCCCAGCATTTT
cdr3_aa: CASGQPQHF

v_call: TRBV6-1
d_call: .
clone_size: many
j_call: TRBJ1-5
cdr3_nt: TGTGCCAGCAGTGATACAGGGTGGAATCAGCCCCAGCATTTT
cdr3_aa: CASSDTGWNQPQHF

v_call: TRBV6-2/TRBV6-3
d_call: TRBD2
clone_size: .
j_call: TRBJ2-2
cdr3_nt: TGTGCCAGCAGTTATGGGACTAGCGGGGGGACTAACACCGGGGAGCTGTTTTTT
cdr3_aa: CASSYGTSGGTNTGELFF

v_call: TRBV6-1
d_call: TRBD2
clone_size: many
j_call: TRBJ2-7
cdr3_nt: TGTGCCAGCGAACTAGCGGGGGGCCGATGGTCCTACGAGCAGTACTTC
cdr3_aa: CASELAGGRWSYEQYF

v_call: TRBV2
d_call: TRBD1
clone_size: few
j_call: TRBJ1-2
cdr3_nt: TGTGCCAGCAGGGGGGACAGTTATGGCTACACCTTC
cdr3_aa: CASRGDSYGYTF

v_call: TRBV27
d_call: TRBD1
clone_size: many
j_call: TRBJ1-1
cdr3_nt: TGTGCCAGCAGAACGAAATACAGGGGTGGGTTGAACACTGAAGCTTTCTTT
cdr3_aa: CASRTKYRGGLNTEAFF

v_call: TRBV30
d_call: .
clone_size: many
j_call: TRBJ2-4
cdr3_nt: TGTGCCTGGAGTGTAGGGGTCCAAAACATTCAGTACTTC
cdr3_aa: CAWSVGVQNIQYF

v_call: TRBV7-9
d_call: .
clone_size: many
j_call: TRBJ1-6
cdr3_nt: TGTGCCAGCAGTACAGATAGGGATTCACCCCTCCACTTT
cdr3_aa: CASSTDRDSPLHF

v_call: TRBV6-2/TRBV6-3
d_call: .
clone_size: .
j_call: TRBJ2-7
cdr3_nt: TGTGCCAGCAGTTACGGTAGTTTCGGCAACGAGCAGTACTTC
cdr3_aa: CASSYGSFGNEQYF

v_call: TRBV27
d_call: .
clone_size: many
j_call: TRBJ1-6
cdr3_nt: TGTGCCAGCAGAAATACCAATAATTCACCCCTCCACTTT
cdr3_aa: CASRNTNNSPLHF

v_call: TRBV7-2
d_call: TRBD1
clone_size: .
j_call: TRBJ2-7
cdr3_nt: TGTGCCAGCAGCCGACCGGCGGGACAGGGCACCGAGCAGTACTTC
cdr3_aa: CASSRPAGQGTEQYF

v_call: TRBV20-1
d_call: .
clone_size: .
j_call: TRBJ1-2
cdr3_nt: TGCAGTGCTATCGGGGTTTCGGATGGCTACAGCTTC
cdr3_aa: CSAIGVSDGYSF